The rows below give T cell receptor beta chains drawn from one sample of a study of T cell responses to AZD1222 COVID-19 vaccine. Profiled with immunoSEQ multiplex PCR; TCRdb holds only in-frame clones, not every one. The sample has fewer than 120,000 clones, around nine tenths seen once; the top ten hold more than 2%. Source: peripheral blood, taken 28 days after the second AZD1222 dose. These TCRs come from an adult who received the AZD1222 COVID-19 vaccine. CDR3s include the opening cysteine and the closing phenylalanine or tryptophan. The D gene is left open where the match is weak. For some rows the clone size is stated as once, few or many, or as a class when expanded; others skip it.

d_gene: -
abundance: -
v_gene: TRBV6-5
j_gene: TRBJ2-7
len: 16
CDR3aa: CASSYSKGLGSYEQYF
CDR3nt: TGTGCCAGCAGTTACTCGAAGGGCCTGGGCTCCTACGAGCAGTACTTC

d_gene: -
abundance: -
v_gene: TRBV7-9
j_gene: TRBJ1-3
len: 17
CDR3aa: CASSFRGGIISGNTIYF
CDR3nt: TGTGCCAGCAGCTTCAGAGGGGGGATTATCTCTGGAAACACCATATATTTT

d_gene: -
abundance: -
v_gene: TRBV19
j_gene: TRBJ1-1
len: 16
CDR3aa: CASTPRGGAINTEAFF
CDR3nt: TGTGCCAGTACTCCCAGGGGAGGGGCGATTAACACTGAAGCTTTCTTT

d_gene: TRBD2
abundance: -
v_gene: TRBV5-1
j_gene: TRBJ2-5
len: 18
CDR3aa: CASSLYSGGTGIKETQYF
CDR3nt: TGCGCCAGCAGCTTGTATAGCGGGGGGACAGGTATCAAAGAGACCCAGTACTTC

d_gene: -
abundance: -
v_gene: TRBV29-1
j_gene: TRBJ2-1
len: 12
CDR3aa: CSVEWGMGEQFF
CDR3nt: TGCAGCGTTGAATGGGGGATGGGTGAGCAGTTCTTC

d_gene: TRBD2
abundance: -
v_gene: TRBV28
j_gene: TRBJ2-5
len: 14
CDR3aa: CASSVGGGKETQYF
CDR3nt: TGTGCCAGCAGCGTCGGCGGGGGGAAAGAGACCCAGTACTTC

d_gene: TRBD1
abundance: -
v_gene: TRBV18
j_gene: TRBJ2-1
len: 14
CDR3aa: CASSPGTEVHEQFF
CDR3nt: TGTGCCAGCTCACCAGGGACAGAGGTCCATGAGCAGTTCTTC

d_gene: TRBD1
abundance: -
v_gene: TRBV3-1/TRBV3-2
j_gene: TRBJ1-2
len: 15
CDR3aa: CASSYQQGAPYGYTF
CDR3nt: TGTGCCAGCAGCTACCAACAGGGGGCGCCCTATGGCTACACCTTC

d_gene: -
abundance: -
v_gene: TRBV7-2
j_gene: TRBJ1-1
len: 13
CDR3aa: CAALDRTRTEAFF
CDR3nt: TGTGCCGCGTTAGACAGGACACGCACTGAAGCTTTCTTT

d_gene: -
abundance: few
v_gene: TRBV5-1
j_gene: TRBJ2-2
len: 16
CDR3aa: CASSPEAAGNTGELFF
CDR3nt: TGCGCCAGCAGCCCGGAGGCGGCAGGGAACACCGGGGAGCTGTTTTTT

d_gene: -
abundance: -
v_gene: TRBV6-5
j_gene: TRBJ2-7
len: 13
CDR3aa: CASSRDLRYEQYF
CDR3nt: TGTGCCAGCAGCCGGGACTTACGGTACGAGCAGTACTTC

d_gene: TRBD1
abundance: few
v_gene: TRBV5-1
j_gene: TRBJ1-2
len: 15
CDR3aa: CASSLMTGTNYGYTF
CDR3nt: TGCGCCAGCAGCTTGATGACAGGGACGAACTATGGCTACACCTTC

d_gene: TRBD1
abundance: once
v_gene: TRBV5-4
j_gene: TRBJ2-5
len: 14
CDR3aa: CASSADRAQETQYF
CDR3nt: TGTGCCAGCAGCGCGGACAGGGCTCAAGAGACCCAGTACTTC

d_gene: TRBD1
abundance: -
v_gene: TRBV2
j_gene: TRBJ2-2
len: 15
CDR3aa: CASSSDRANTGELFF
CDR3nt: TGTGCCAGCAGCAGTGACAGGGCGAACACCGGGGAGCTGTTTTTT

d_gene: -
abundance: -
v_gene: TRBV7-9
j_gene: TRBJ2-1
len: 15
CDR3aa: CASSLGGVTYNEQFF
CDR3nt: TGTGCCAGCAGCTTAGGGGGGGTCACCTACAATGAGCAGTTCTTC

d_gene: -
abundance: -
v_gene: TRBV7-8
j_gene: TRBJ2-4
len: 13
CDR3aa: CASSLTEKNIQYF
CDR3nt: TGTGCCAGCAGCTTAACCGAGAAAAACATTCAGTACTTC

d_gene: -
abundance: -
v_gene: TRBV20-1
j_gene: TRBJ2-7
len: 11
CDR3aa: CSATRDYEQYF
CDR3nt: TGCAGTGCTACCAGGGACTACGAGCAGTACTTC

d_gene: -
abundance: -
v_gene: TRBV4-1
j_gene: TRBJ1-5
len: 14
CDR3aa: CASSQGTWNQPQHF
CDR3nt: TGCGCCAGCAGCCAAGGGACGTGGAATCAGCCCCAGCATTTT

d_gene: -
abundance: -
v_gene: TRBV11-3
j_gene: TRBJ2-5
len: 15
CDR3aa: CASSLDGKEQETQYF
CDR3nt: TGTGCCAGCAGCTTAGATGGGAAAGAACAAGAGACCCAGTACTTC

d_gene: -
abundance: -
v_gene: TRBV18
j_gene: TRBJ2-3
len: 15
CDR3aa: CASSGFGTSTDTQYF
CDR3nt: TGTGCCAGCTCAGGATTTGGGACAAGCACAGATACGCAGTATTTT

d_gene: -
abundance: -
v_gene: TRBV10-3
j_gene: TRBJ2-4
len: 13
CDR3aa: CAISDRRENIQYF
CDR3nt: TGTGCCATCAGCGACAGGAGGGAAAACATTCAGTACTTC

d_gene: TRBD1
abundance: -
v_gene: TRBV19
j_gene: TRBJ1-1
len: 16
CDR3aa: CASSIGDRGNYREAFF
CDR3nt: TGTGCCAGTAGTATAGGCGACAGGGGGAACTACAGGGAAGCTTTCTTT

d_gene: TRBD1
abundance: few
v_gene: TRBV18
j_gene: TRBJ2-2
len: 16
CDR3aa: CASSPPGQGSYGELFF
CDR3nt: TGTGCCAGCTCACCACCGGGACAGGGGTCGTACGGGGAGCTGTTTTTT

d_gene: -
abundance: -
v_gene: TRBV19
j_gene: TRBJ1-1
len: 16
CDR3aa: CASRTPLGLTNTEAFF
CDR3nt: TGTGCCAGTCGTACTCCGCTTGGACTGACGAACACTGAAGCTTTCTTT

d_gene: -
abundance: -
v_gene: TRBV5-6
j_gene: TRBJ1-1
len: 10
CDR3aa: CASSLRKAFF
CDR3nt: TGTGCCAGCAGCTTGAGAAAAGCTTTCTTT

d_gene: -
abundance: once
v_gene: TRBV5-1
j_gene: TRBJ2-2
len: 15
CDR3aa: CASSLEGANTGELFF
CDR3nt: TGCGCCAGCAGCTTGGAGGGGGCGAACACCGGGGAGCTGTTTTTT

d_gene: TRBD2
abundance: -
v_gene: TRBV15
j_gene: TRBJ2-2
len: 18
CDR3aa: CATSRDPRTSGGAGELFF
CDR3nt: TGTGCCACCAGCAGAGATCCGCGGACTAGCGGGGGGGCCGGGGAGCTGTTTTTT

d_gene: TRBD2
abundance: -
v_gene: TRBV10-1
j_gene: TRBJ2-1
len: 14
CDR3aa: CASSSGGASNEQFF
CDR3nt: TGCGCCAGCAGTAGCGGGGGGGCGAGTAATGAGCAGTTCTTC

d_gene: -
abundance: -
v_gene: TRBV14
j_gene: TRBJ1-1
len: 15
CDR3aa: CASSQEAGDHSEAFF
CDR3nt: TGTGCCAGCAGCCAAGAAGCGGGGGATCACAGTGAAGCTTTCTTT

d_gene: -
abundance: -
v_gene: TRBV16
j_gene: TRBJ1-2
len: 13
CDR3aa: CASSRLADGGYTF
CDR3nt: TGTGCCAGCAGTCGTCTCGCAGATGGTGGCTACACCTTC

d_gene: -
abundance: -
v_gene: TRBV6-1
j_gene: TRBJ2-7
len: 15
CDR3aa: CASSEIGQGSYEQYF
CDR3nt: TGTGCCAGCAGTGAAATAGGCCAGGGCTCCTACGAGCAGTACTTC

d_gene: -
abundance: -
v_gene: TRBV4-2
j_gene: TRBJ2-1
len: 15
CDR3aa: CASSQVRGIYNEQFF
CDR3nt: TGTGCCAGCAGCCAAGTCAGGGGCATCTACAATGAGCAGTTCTTC

d_gene: -
abundance: -
v_gene: TRBV6-5
j_gene: TRBJ2-7
len: 13
CDR3aa: CASTDGGAYEQYF
CDR3nt: TGTGCCAGCACCGACGGCGGGGCCTACGAGCAGTACTTC

d_gene: -
abundance: -
v_gene: TRBV3-1/TRBV3-2
j_gene: TRBJ1-6
len: 12
CDR3aa: CASSREGSPLHF
CDR3nt: TGTGCCAGCAGCCGGGAGGGGTCACCCCTCCACTTT

d_gene: -
abundance: -
v_gene: TRBV6-2/TRBV6-3
j_gene: TRBJ1-6
len: 18
CDR3aa: CASSYLGVRSSYNSPLHF
CDR3nt: TGTGCCAGCAGTTACCTGGGGGTTAGGAGCTCCTATAATTCACCCCTCCACTTT

d_gene: -
abundance: -
v_gene: TRBV10-3
j_gene: TRBJ2-1
len: 11
CDR3aa: CAISDDRWQFF
CDR3nt: TGTGCCATCAGTGACGACAGGTGGCAGTTCTTC

d_gene: -
abundance: -
v_gene: TRBV4-3
j_gene: TRBJ2-5
len: 16
CDR3aa: CASSQVAGAFQETQYF
CDR3nt: TGCGCCAGCAGCCAAGTGGCAGGGGCCTTCCAAGAGACCCAGTACTTC

d_gene: TRBD1
abundance: -
v_gene: TRBV19
j_gene: TRBJ2-5
len: 14
CDR3aa: CASRVTRGHETQYF
CDR3nt: TGTGCCAGTAGGGTCACCAGGGGGCATGAGACCCAGTACTTC

d_gene: TRBD1
abundance: -
v_gene: TRBV5-1
j_gene: TRBJ1-1
len: 18
CDR3aa: CASSGGGTGGLLNTEAFF
CDR3nt: TGCGCCAGCAGTGGTGGCGGGACAGGGGGCCTTCTGAACACTGAAGCTTTCTTT

d_gene: -
abundance: -
v_gene: TRBV7-9
j_gene: TRBJ1-3
len: 13
CDR3aa: CASKESSGNTIYF
CDR3nt: TGTGCCAGCAAGGAGAGCTCTGGAAACACCATATATTTT

d_gene: TRBD2
abundance: -
v_gene: TRBV10-3
j_gene: TRBJ2-3
len: 17
CDR3aa: CAISGTSGGTSTDTQYF
CDR3nt: TGTGCCATCAGTGGGACTAGCGGGGGGACCAGCACAGATACGCAGTATTTT

d_gene: TRBD1
abundance: -
v_gene: TRBV18
j_gene: TRBJ1-3
len: 16
CDR3aa: CASSPQGANPGNTIYF
CDR3nt: TGTGCCAGCTCACCACAGGGGGCGAACCCTGGAAACACCATATATTTT

d_gene: -
abundance: -
v_gene: TRBV5-1
j_gene: TRBJ1-2
len: 14
CDR3aa: CASSSGQGDYGYTF
CDR3nt: TGCGCCAGCAGCTCTGGACAAGGTGACTATGGCTACACCTTC

d_gene: -
abundance: -
v_gene: TRBV18
j_gene: TRBJ1-4
len: 12
CDR3aa: CASSPRDEKLFF
CDR3nt: TGTGCCAGCTCACCTCGGGACGAAAAACTGTTTTTT

d_gene: -
abundance: -
v_gene: TRBV7-9
j_gene: TRBJ1-2
len: 15
CDR3aa: CASSLNILNNYGYTF
CDR3nt: TGTGCCAGCAGCTTGAATATTCTTAATAACTATGGCTACACCTTC

d_gene: -
abundance: -
v_gene: TRBV18
j_gene: TRBJ1-6
len: 15
CDR3aa: CASSPPRAANSPLHF
CDR3nt: TGTGCCAGCTCACCGCCCCGGGCCGCTAATTCACCCCTCCACTTT

d_gene: -
abundance: -
v_gene: TRBV7-9
j_gene: TRBJ1-1
len: 16
CDR3aa: CASSLGEVILGTEAFF
CDR3nt: TGTGCCAGCAGCTTAGGGGAGGTCATCCTGGGCACTGAAGCTTTCTTT

d_gene: -
abundance: -
v_gene: TRBV5-1
j_gene: TRBJ1-2
len: 13
CDR3aa: CASSLDRLYGYTF
CDR3nt: TGCGCCAGCAGCTTGGACAGGCTCTATGGCTACACCTTC

d_gene: TRBD1
abundance: -
v_gene: TRBV19
j_gene: TRBJ2-7
len: 13
CDR3aa: CASSDRATYEQYF
CDR3nt: TGTGCCAGTAGTGACAGGGCTACCTACGAGCAGTACTTC

d_gene: -
abundance: -
v_gene: TRBV5-1
j_gene: TRBJ1-1
len: 14
CDR3aa: CASSLAGIENEAFF
CDR3nt: TGCGCCAGCAGCTTGGCCGGAATCGAGAATGAAGCTTTCTTT

d_gene: -
abundance: -
v_gene: TRBV5-8
j_gene: TRBJ2-7
len: 12
CDR3aa: CASSLLGYEQYF
CDR3nt: TGTGCCAGCAGCTTGTTGGGATACGAGCAGTACTTC